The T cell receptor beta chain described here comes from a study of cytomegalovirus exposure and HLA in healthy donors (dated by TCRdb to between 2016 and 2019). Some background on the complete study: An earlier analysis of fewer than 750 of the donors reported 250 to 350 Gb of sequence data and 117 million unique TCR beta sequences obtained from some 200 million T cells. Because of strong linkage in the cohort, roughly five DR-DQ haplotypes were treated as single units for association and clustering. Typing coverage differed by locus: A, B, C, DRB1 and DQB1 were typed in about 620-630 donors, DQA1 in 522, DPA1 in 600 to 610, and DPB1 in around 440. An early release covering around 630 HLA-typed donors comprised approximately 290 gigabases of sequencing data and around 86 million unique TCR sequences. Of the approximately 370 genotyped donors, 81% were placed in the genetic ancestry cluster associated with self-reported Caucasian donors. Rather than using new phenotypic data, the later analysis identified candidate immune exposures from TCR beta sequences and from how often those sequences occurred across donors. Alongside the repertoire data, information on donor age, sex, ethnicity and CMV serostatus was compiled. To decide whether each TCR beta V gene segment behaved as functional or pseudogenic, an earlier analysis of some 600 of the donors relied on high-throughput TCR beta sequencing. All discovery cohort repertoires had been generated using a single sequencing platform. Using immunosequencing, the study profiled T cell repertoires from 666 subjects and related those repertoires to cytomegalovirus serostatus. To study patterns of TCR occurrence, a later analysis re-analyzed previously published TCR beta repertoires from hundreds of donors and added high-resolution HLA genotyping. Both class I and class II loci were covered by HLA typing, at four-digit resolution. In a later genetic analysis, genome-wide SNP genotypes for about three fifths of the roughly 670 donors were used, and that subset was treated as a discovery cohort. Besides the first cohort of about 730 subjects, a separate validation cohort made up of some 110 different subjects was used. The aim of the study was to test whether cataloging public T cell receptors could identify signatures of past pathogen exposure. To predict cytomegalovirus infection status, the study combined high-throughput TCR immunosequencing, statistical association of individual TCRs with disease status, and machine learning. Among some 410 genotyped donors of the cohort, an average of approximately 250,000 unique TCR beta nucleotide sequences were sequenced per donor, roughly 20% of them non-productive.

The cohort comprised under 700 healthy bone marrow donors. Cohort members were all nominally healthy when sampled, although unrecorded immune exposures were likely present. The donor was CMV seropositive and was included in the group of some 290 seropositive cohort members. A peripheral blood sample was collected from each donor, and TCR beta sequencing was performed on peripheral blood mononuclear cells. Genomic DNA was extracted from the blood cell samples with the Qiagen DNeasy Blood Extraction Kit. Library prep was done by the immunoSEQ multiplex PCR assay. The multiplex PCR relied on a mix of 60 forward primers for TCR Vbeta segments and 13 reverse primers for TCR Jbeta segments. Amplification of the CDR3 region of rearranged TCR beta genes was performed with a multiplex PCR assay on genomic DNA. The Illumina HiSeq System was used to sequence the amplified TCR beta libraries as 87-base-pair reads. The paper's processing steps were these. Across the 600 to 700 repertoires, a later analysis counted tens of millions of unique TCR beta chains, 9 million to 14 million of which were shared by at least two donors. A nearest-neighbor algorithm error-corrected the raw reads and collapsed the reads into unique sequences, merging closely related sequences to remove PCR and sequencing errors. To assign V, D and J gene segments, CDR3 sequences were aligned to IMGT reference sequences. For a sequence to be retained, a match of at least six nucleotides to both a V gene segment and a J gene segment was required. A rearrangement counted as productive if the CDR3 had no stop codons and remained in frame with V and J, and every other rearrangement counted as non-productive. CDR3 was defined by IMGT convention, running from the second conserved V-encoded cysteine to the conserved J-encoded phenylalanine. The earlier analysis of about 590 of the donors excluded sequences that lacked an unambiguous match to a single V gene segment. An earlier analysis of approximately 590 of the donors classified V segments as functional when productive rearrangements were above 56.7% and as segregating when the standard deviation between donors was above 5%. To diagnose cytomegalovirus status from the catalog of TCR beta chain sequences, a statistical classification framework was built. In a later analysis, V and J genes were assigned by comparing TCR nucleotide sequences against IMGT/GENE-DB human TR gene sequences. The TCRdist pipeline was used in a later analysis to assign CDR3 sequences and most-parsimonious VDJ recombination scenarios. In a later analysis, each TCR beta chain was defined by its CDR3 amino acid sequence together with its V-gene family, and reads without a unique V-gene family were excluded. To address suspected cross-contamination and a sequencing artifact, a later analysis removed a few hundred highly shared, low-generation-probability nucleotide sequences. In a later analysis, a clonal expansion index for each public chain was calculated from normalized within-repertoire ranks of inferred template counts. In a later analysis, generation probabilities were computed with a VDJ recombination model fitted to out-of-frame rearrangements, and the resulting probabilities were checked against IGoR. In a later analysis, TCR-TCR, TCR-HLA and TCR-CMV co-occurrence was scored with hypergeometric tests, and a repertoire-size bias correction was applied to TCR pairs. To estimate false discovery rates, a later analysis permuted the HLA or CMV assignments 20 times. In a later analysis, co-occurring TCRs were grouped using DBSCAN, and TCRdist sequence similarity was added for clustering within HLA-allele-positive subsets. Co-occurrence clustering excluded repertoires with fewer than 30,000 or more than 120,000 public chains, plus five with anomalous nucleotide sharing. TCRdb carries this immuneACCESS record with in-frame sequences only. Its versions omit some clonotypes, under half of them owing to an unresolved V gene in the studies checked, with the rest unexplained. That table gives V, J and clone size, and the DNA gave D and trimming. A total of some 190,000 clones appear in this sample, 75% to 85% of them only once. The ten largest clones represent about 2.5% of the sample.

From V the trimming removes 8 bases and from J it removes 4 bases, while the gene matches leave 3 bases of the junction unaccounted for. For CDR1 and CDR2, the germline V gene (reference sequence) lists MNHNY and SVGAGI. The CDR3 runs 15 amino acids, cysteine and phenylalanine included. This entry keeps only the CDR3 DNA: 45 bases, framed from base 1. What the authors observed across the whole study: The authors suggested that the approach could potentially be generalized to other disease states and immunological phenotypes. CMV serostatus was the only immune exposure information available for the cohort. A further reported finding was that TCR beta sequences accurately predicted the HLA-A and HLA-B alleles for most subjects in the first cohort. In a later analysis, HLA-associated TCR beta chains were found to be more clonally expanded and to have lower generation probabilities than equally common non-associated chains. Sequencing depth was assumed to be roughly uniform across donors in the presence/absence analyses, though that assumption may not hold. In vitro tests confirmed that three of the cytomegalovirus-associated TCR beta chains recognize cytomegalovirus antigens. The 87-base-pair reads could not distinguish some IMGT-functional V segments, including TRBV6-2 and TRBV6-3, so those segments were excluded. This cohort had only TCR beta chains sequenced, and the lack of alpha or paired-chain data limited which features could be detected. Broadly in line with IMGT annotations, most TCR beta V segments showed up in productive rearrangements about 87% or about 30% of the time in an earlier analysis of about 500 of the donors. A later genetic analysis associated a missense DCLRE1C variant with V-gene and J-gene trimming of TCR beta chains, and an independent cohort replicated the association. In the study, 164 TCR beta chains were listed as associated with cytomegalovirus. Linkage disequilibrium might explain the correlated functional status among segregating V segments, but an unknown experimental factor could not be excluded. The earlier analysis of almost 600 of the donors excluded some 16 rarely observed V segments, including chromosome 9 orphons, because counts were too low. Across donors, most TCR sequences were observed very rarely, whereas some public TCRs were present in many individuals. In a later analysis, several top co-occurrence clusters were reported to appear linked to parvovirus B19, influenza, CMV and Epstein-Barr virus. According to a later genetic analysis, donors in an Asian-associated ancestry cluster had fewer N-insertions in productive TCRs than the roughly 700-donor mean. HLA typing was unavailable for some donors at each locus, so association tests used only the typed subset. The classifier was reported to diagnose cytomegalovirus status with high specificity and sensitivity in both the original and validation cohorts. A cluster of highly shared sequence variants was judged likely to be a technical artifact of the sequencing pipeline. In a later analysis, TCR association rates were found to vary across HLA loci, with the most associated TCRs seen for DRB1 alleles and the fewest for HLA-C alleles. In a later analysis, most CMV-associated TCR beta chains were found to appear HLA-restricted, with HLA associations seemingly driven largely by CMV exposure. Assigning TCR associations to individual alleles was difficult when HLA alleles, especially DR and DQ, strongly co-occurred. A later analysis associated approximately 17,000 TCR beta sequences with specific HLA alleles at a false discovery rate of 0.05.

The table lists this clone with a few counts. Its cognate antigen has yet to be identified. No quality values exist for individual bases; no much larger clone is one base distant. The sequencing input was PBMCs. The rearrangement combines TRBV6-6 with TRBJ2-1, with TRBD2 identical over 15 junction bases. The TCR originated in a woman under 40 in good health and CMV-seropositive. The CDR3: CASGTSGGLYNEQFF. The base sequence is TGTGCCAGCGGGACTAGCGGGGGGCTATACAATGAGCAGTTCTTC.